The rows below give T cell receptor beta chains drawn from one sample of a study of blood T cell repertoires in COVID-19. The protocol was immunoSEQ multiplex PCR, while the TCRdb copy is restricted to in-frame clones and leaves out a portion. The table includes 100,000 to 150,000 clones, about 85% detected once. Specimen: peripheral blood. The receptors stem from a man in his sixties with acute or convalescent COVID-19. CDR3s include the opening cysteine and the closing phenylalanine or tryptophan. The D gene is left open where the match is weak. Not all rows give a size; the values are once, few, many and, for expanded clones, a class.

D: NA
J: TRBJ1-2
V: TRBV28
size: once
CDR3: CASSLTPSNYGYTF
DNA: TGTGCCAGCAGTTTGACACCAAGTAACTATGGCTACACCTTC

D: TRBD1
J: TRBJ2-2
V: TRBV19
size: NA
CDR3: CASSNRGTFTGELFF
DNA: TGTGCCAGTAGTAACAGGGGGACATTCACCGGGGAGCTGTTTTTT

D: TRBD2
J: TRBJ2-2
V: TRBV29-1
size: NA
CDR3: CSVLTSGNVAGELFF
DNA: TGCAGCGTCTTGACTAGCGGGAACGTCGCCGGGGAGCTGTTTTTT

D: NA
J: TRBJ2-3
V: TRBV15
size: NA
CDR3: CATSRGGAERGTQYF
DNA: TGTGCCACCAGCAGGGGGGGGGCGGAGAGAGGTACGCAGTATTTT

D: NA
J: TRBJ1-4
V: TRBV6-6
size: once
CDR3: CATSQGRGRTNEKLFF
DNA: TGTGCCACCTCACAGGGACGCGGGCGCACTAATGAAAAACTGTTTTTT

D: NA
J: TRBJ1-6
V: TRBV5-4
size: once
CDR3: CASSPGRSSYNSPLHF
DNA: TGTGCCAGCAGCCCCGGAAGGAGCTCCTATAATTCACCCCTCCACTTT

D: NA
J: TRBJ2-1
V: TRBV5-1
size: few
CDR3: CASSLGTATYSYNEQFF
DNA: TGCGCCAGCAGCTTGGGAACAGCAACCTACTCCTACAATGAGCAGTTCTTC

D: NA
J: TRBJ1-3
V: TRBV28
size: few
CDR3: CASRPSSGRNTIYF
DNA: TGTGCCAGCAGGCCCTCGTCGGGGAGAAACACCATATATTTT

D: TRBD2
J: TRBJ2-2
V: TRBV6-4
size: NA
CDR3: CASSKLAGGGGELFF
DNA: TGTGCCAGCAGTAAACTAGCGGGAGGTGGCGGGGAGCTGTTTTTT

D: TRBD2
J: TRBJ2-5
V: TRBV28
size: NA
CDR3: CASSFGEGLQETQYF
DNA: TGTGCCAGCAGTTTTGGGGAGGGACTACAAGAGACCCAGTACTTC

D: NA
J: TRBJ2-7
V: TRBV10-3
size: NA
CDR3: CAISDSRDPGRDEQYF
DNA: TGTGCCATCAGTGACTCCCGCGACCCCGGGCGGGACGAGCAGTACTTC

D: NA
J: TRBJ1-1
V: TRBV5-8
size: NA
CDR3: CASLDGVLNTEAFF
DNA: TGTGCCAGCCTCGACGGGGTCTTGAACACTGAAGCTTTCTTT

D: TRBD2
J: TRBJ2-7
V: TRBV7-8
size: NA
CDR3: CASSPRLAGGSYEQYF
DNA: TGTGCCAGCAGCCCACGACTAGCGGGAGGGTCCTACGAGCAGTACTTC

D: TRBD1
J: TRBJ2-2
V: TRBV24-1
size: few
CDR3: CATSDWGWGQGTNTGELFF
DNA: TGTGCCACCAGTGATTGGGGGTGGGGACAGGGAACGAACACCGGGGAGCTGTTTTTT

D: TRBD1
J: TRBJ1-2
V: TRBV5-1
size: NA
CDR3: CASSWTGGRGYTF
DNA: TGCGCCAGCAGCTGGACAGGGGGCCGCGGCTACACCTTC

D: TRBD1
J: TRBJ1-5
V: TRBV5-6
size: NA
CDR3: CASSLGGTENNQPQHF
DNA: TGTGCCAGCAGCTTGGGAGGGACAGAAAATAATCAGCCCCAGCATTTT

D: NA
J: TRBJ1-6
V: TRBV28
size: NA
CDR3: CASSLNGGRNSPLHF
DNA: TGTGCCAGCAGTTTAAATGGTGGCCGTAATTCACCCCTCCACTTT

D: TRBD1
J: TRBJ1-2
V: TRBV20-1
size: few
CDR3: CSANGQGQYTF
DNA: TGCAGTGCTAATGGACAGGGGCAGTACACCTTC

D: NA
J: TRBJ1-2
V: TRBV5-1
size: NA
CDR3: CASSLERGSYGYTF
DNA: TGCGCCAGCAGCTTGGAGCGGGGAAGCTATGGCTACACCTTC

D: TRBD1
J: TRBJ2-4
V: TRBV27
size: NA
CDR3: CASSFTWGQKNIQYF
DNA: TGTGCCAGCAGTTTCACATGGGGACAGAAAAACATTCAGTACTTC

D: TRBD1
J: TRBJ1-2
V: TRBV5-1
size: NA
CDR3: CASSLGDSYGYTF
DNA: TGCGCCAGCAGCTTGGGGGACAGCTATGGCTACACCTTC

D: NA
J: TRBJ2-6
V: TRBV6-2/TRBV6-3
size: NA
CDR3: CASSSVYSGANVLTF
DNA: TGTGCCAGCAGTTCGGTGTACTCTGGGGCCAACGTCCTGACTTTC

D: TRBD2
J: TRBJ2-1
V: TRBV6-5
size: NA
CDR3: CASSSGTSQFF
DNA: TGTGCCAGCAGCTCCGGGACTAGTCAGTTCTTC

D: NA
J: TRBJ2-5
V: TRBV5-1
size: NA
CDR3: CASSLWTNRPEAQYF
DNA: TGCGCCAGCAGCTTGTGGACTAACCGGCCAGAGGCCCAGTACTTC

D: TRBD2
J: TRBJ2-1
V: TRBV6-1
size: once
CDR3: CASSEGTSGSGSYNEQFF
DNA: TGTGCCAGCAGTGAAGGAACTAGCGGGAGTGGATCCTACAATGAGCAGTTCTTC

D: TRBD1
J: TRBJ1-5
V: TRBV5-1
size: NA
CDR3: CASSLEGASNQPQHF
DNA: TGCGCCAGCAGCTTAGAGGGGGCAAGCAATCAGCCCCAGCATTTT

D: NA
J: TRBJ1-1
V: TRBV28
size: NA
CDR3: CASSLNAGRNTEAFF
DNA: TGTGCCAGCAGTTTAAACGCAGGGCGCAACACTGAAGCTTTCTTT

D: TRBD1
J: TRBJ1-2
V: TRBV18
size: NA
CDR3: CASSSGTGDGYTF
DNA: TGTGCCAGCTCGTCCGGGACAGGGGATGGCTACACCTTC

D: NA
J: TRBJ2-7
V: TRBV7-9
size: NA
CDR3: CASSLGSSDYEQYF
DNA: TGTGCCAGCAGCTTAGGTTCTAGCGACTACGAGCAGTACTTC

D: NA
J: TRBJ2-1
V: TRBV11-2
size: NA
CDR3: CASSSTAGRGEQFF
DNA: TGTGCCAGCAGCTCCACGGCAGGTAGGGGTGAGCAGTTCTTC

D: TRBD1
J: TRBJ1-2
V: TRBV2
size: NA
CDR3: CASSEWGQVANYGYTF
DNA: TGTGCCAGCAGTGAGTGGGGACAGGTAGCTAACTATGGCTACACCTTC

D: TRBD1
J: TRBJ1-5
V: TRBV28
size: NA
CDR3: CAIGTRTGSRQPQHF
DNA: TGTGCTATCGGTACAAGGACAGGGTCTAGGCAGCCCCAGCATTTT

D: TRBD1
J: TRBJ2-2
V: TRBV19
size: NA
CDR3: CASSIGQGAGGLFF
DNA: TGTGCCAGTAGTATCGGACAGGGGGCCGGTGGGCTGTTTTTT

D: NA
J: TRBJ1-2
V: TRBV11-2
size: NA
CDR3: CASSAGVNYGYTF
DNA: TGTGCCAGCAGCGCCGGGGTTAACTATGGCTACACCTTC

D: NA
J: TRBJ2-2
V: TRBV29-1
size: NA
CDR3: CSSRRDTGELFF
DNA: TGCAGCTCGCGGCGGGACACCGGGGAGCTGTTTTTT

D: NA
J: TRBJ2-3
V: TRBV30
size: NA
CDR3: CAWSASASSTDTQYF
DNA: TGTGCCTGGAGTGCTTCTGCGTCAAGCACAGATACGCAGTATTTT

D: TRBD1
J: TRBJ1-2
V: TRBV28
size: NA
CDR3: CAEGTGEYGYTF
DNA: TGTGCCGAAGGGACAGGGGAGTATGGCTACACCTTC

D: NA
J: TRBJ1-4
V: TRBV7-9
size: NA
CDR3: CASSPDSLNEKLFF
DNA: TGTGCCAGCAGCCCGGACAGTCTTAATGAAAAACTGTTTTTT

D: TRBD2
J: TRBJ2-7
V: TRBV5-4
size: NA
CDR3: CASSSWTSGLAYEQYF
DNA: TGTGCCAGCAGCTCCTGGACTAGCGGGTTGGCCTACGAGCAGTACTTC

D: NA
J: TRBJ1-5
V: TRBV6-1
size: NA
CDR3: CASSDYQGRDQPQHF
DNA: TGTGCCAGCAGTGATTATCAGGGTCGCGATCAGCCCCAGCATTTT

D: TRBD1
J: TRBJ1-6
V: TRBV19
size: NA
CDR3: CASSITGQNNSPLHF
DNA: TGTGCCAGTAGTATAACGGGACAGAATAATTCACCCCTCCACTTT

D: NA
J: TRBJ2-2
V: TRBV5-1
size: NA
CDR3: CASSLAGDTGELFF
DNA: TGCGCCAGCAGCTTGGCCGGAGACACCGGGGAGCTGTTTTTT

D: NA
J: TRBJ1-1
V: TRBV5-1
size: NA
CDR3: CASSSTVRPMNTEAFF
DNA: TGCGCCAGCAGCTCCACTGTCCGTCCCATGAACACTGAAGCTTTCTTT

D: NA
J: TRBJ1-5
V: TRBV12-3/TRBV12-4
size: NA
CDR3: CASNTQGLQPQHF
DNA: TGTGCCAGCAACACACAGGGTTTACAGCCCCAGCATTTT

D: NA
J: TRBJ1-5
V: TRBV5-8
size: NA
CDR3: CASSFGQQPQHF
DNA: TGTGCCAGCAGCTTCGGACAGCAGCCCCAGCATTTT

D: NA
J: TRBJ1-1
V: TRBV5-6
size: NA
CDR3: CASSLGGPNTEAFF
DNA: TGTGCCAGCAGCTTGGGGGGGCCGAACACTGAAGCTTTCTTT

D: NA
J: TRBJ2-5
V: TRBV5-4
size: NA
CDR3: CASSLGQVQETQYF
DNA: TGTGCCAGCAGCTTGGGGCAGGTTCAAGAGACCCAGTACTTC

D: NA
J: TRBJ2-2
V: TRBV19
size: once
CDR3: CASTRGREAGELFF
DNA: TGTGCCAGTACCCGAGGACGGGAAGCCGGGGAGCTGTTTTTT

D: TRBD1
J: TRBJ2-7
V: TRBV29-1
size: NA
CDR3: CSVGTGRNEQYF
DNA: TGCAGCGTGGGGACAGGGCGCAACGAGCAGTACTTC

D: TRBD2
J: TRBJ2-5
V: TRBV27
size: NA
CDR3: CASSHRAGGRETQYF
DNA: TGTGCCAGCAGTCACAGGGCGGGGGGTAGAGAGACCCAGTACTTC

D: NA
J: TRBJ1-2
V: TRBV12-3/TRBV12-4
size: once
CDR3: CASRAGFQRGYTF
DNA: TGTGCCAGCAGGGCCGGGTTCCAGAGAGGCTACACCTTC

D: NA
J: TRBJ2-1
V: TRBV11-2
size: NA
CDR3: CASSLDQNEQFF
DNA: TGTGCCAGCAGCTTAGATCAGAATGAGCAGTTCTTC